This T cell receptor beta chain appears in the sequencing data of a study of T cell repertoires in cytomegalovirus infection. Study details: CMV epitopes, recently identified HLA-C-restricted and well-studied HLA-B-restricted, were used. Through public TCR beta signatures, both CMV infection and matching HLA type were indicated.

MiXCR, run by TCRdb on the reads, gives a single entry per CDR3 protein. In the table there are tens of thousands of distinct CDR3 sequences, 20% of which are singletons. The CDR3 sequence is 15 residues long. Germline values: CDR1 SNHLY, CDR2 FYNNEI. Deletions cut 2 bases from V and 4 bases from J, with 14 bases between. Notes on the study in general: What dominated the ex vivo response were HLA-C-restricted CMV-specific TCR beta clonotypes. The cumulative frequency of public TCR beta families distinguished individuals who carried CMV together with the relevant HLA.

On this clonotype: Its antigen is still unknown.

The chain employs TRBV2 and TRBJ1-1, with a tentative D call TRBD1 (5 bases). Sequenced here: CD8+ T cells from cultured PBMCs, sampled from culture after CMV antigen stimulation. The receptor comes from a human donor in good health (CMV status not recorded). Some clones in this sample may be carry-over from other donors' samples. CDR3 in amino acids: CASSESGGVGTEAFF. In DNA form, the CDR3 reads TGTGCCAGCAGTGAAAGTGGAGGGGTCGGCACTGAAGCTTTCTTT.